Below, 23 T cell receptor beta chains from the same sample are listed, as sequenced in a study of T-cell memory formation after mild COVID-19. One entry per CDR3 protein results from TCRdb running MiXCR on the 5' RACE reads. The profile shows 30,000 to 45,000 distinct CDR3 sequences, about an eighth of them singletons. Input material: PBMCs or a T cell subset sorted from them (not recorded which). Receptor source: a man between 18 and 35 years old who had mild COVID-19 (a few samples of this study predate the infection). Cell type and time point are not known.

This clonotype has ten or more counts. The chain carries TRBV12-3 or TRBV12-4 and TRBJ1-3; D is perhaps TRBD1 (6 bases). V dropped 6 bases and J dropped 5 bases, with 11 bases sitting between them. The CDR3 is 13 amino acids. The CDR3 nucleotides read TGTGCCAGCAGCGAAGGACAGAGAAACACCATATATTTT. Its translation is CASSEGQRNTIYF.

This clonotype was counted many times. Possible read error: a much larger clone is one base away. The CDR3 region is CASSYEETQYF. In DNA form, the CDR3 reads TGTGCCAGCAGCTACGAAGAGACCCAGTACTTC. The chain combines TRBV7-9 with TRBJ2-5; D gene unclear. There are 11 residues in the CDR3. V dropped 4 bases and J dropped 3 bases, with 3 bases sitting between them. Per germline, CDR1 SEHNR and CDR2 FQNEAQ (reference sequence).

This clonotype was detected many times. The CDR3 bases are TGTGCCAGCAGCTTACAAGCGGGGGAATACAATGAGCAGTTCTTC. This gives the protein CASSLQAGEYNEQFF. The rearrangement links TRBV7-2 to TRBJ2-1, with 8 bases matching TRBD2. Unmatched junction bases numbered 4, after V lost 2 bases and J lost 4 bases. CDR1 is SGHTA and CDR2 is FQGNSA in the germline V gene. This CDR3 has 15 amino acids.

This clonotype is a singleton in its sample. A read error may explain this, as a much larger clone is one base away. The rearrangement links TRBV9 to TRBJ2-3; 7 nucleotides agree with TRBD2. The CDR3 is 15 residues long. Germline V gives CDR1 SGDLS, CDR2 YYNGEE. The V gene end was trimmed by 3 bases and the J gene end by 6 bases; junction bases not matched to a gene: 10. CDR3 bases: TGTGCCAGCAGCGCTACCGCAATACTAGCGGATACGCAGTATTTT. As protein: CASSATAILADTQYF.

This clonotype has ten or more counts. The gene calls are TRBV4-3 and TRBJ2-1, with 8 bases lining up with TRBD2. CDR1 LGHNA and CDR2 YSLEER come from the germline V gene. V trimming: 0 bases; J trimming: 1 base; junction bases outside the gene matches: 2. This CDR3 has 16 residues. CDR3 sequence: CASSQELAESYNEQFF. CDR3 DNA: TGCGCCAGCAGCCAAGAACTAGCGGAATCCTACAATGAGCAGTTCTTC.

The V and J genes are TRBV12-3 or TRBV12-4 and TRBJ2-7; 8 bases fit TRBD1. V was clipped by 3 bases and J by 5 bases; unmatched bases: 12. CDR3 length equals 16 residues. For the CDR3, the DNA is TGTGCCAGCAGTTTTGGACAGGGTGGTTTGATCCACGAGCAGTACTTC. It yields the protein CASSFGQGGLIHEQYF.

There are many counts of this clonotype. The chain combines TRBV7-3 with TRBJ2-1, with 9 nucleotides matching TRBD2. Looked up from germline, CDR1 is SGHTA and CDR2 is FQGTGA. The CDR3 runs 17 residues. Trimming cost V 5 bases and J 4 bases; bases outside gene matches: 12. The CDR3, as DNA: TGTGCCAGCAGCCCCACAGGCGGGGGGGCGGTTTACAATGAGCAGTTCTTC. It specifies CASSPTGGGAVYNEQFF.

This clonotype was seen at least ten times. CDR3 protein: CASSIEVTEAFF. CDR3 in DNA: TGTGCCAGCAGCATAGAGGTCACTGAAGCTTTCTTT. V usage is TRBV7-9 and J usage is TRBJ1-1; D unclear. There are 12 residues in the CDR3. Germline values: CDR1 SEHNR, CDR2 FQNEAQ (reference sequence). V lost 5 bases, J lost 4 bases, and 8 bases lay in between.

In this sample, this clonotype turned up many times. This sequence joins TRBV4-1 and TRBJ2-6; 8 bases are shared with TRBD1. V was clipped by 4 bases and J by 0 bases; unmatched bases: 8. CDR3 length: 18 residues. Germline loops: CDR1 MGHRA, CDR2 YSYEKL. CDR3 region: CASSRGTGLSSGANVLTF. CDR3 DNA: TGCGCCAGCAGCCGTGGGACAGGCCTTAGCTCTGGGGCCAACGTCCTGACTTTC.

This clonotype was observed many times. A much larger clone lies one base from this, so it may be a read error. V is TRBV6-2 or TRBV6-3 and J is TRBJ2-2; no firm D call. The germline V gene has CDR1 MNHEY and CDR2 SVGEGT. Trimming took 2 bases from V and 3 from J, leaving 4 bases between them. The CDR3 spans 13 residues. The CDR3 region is CASSYRDTGELFF. The CDR3 DNA reads TGTGCCAGCAGTTACAGGGACACCGGGGAGCTGTTTTTT.

This clonotype has ten or more counts. The rearrangement joins TRBV20-1 to TRBJ2-5, with D possibly being TRBD1 (6 bases). This CDR3 is built from 14 residues. Germline CDR1 DFQATT, CDR2 SNEGSKA (reference sequence). The V end was cut by 2 bases, the J end by 1 base, with 11 bases between. The CDR3 sequence is CSARPGHLQETQYF. The DNA of the CDR3 is TGCAGTGCTAGACCGGGACACCTCCAAGAGACCCAGTACTTC.

Comment on this clonotype: It may be a read error: a sequence one base away is much more abundant. J is TRBJ1-6 and V is TRBV5-1; no definite D call. This CDR3 has 16 amino acids. Trimming left V 4 bases short and J 3 bases short, with 14 bases between. CDR1 is SGHRS, CDR2 YFSETQ, per germline. CDR3 in amino acids: CASSRLEDVYNSPLHF. CDR3 in DNA: TGCGCCAGCAGCCGGTTGGAGGACGTCTATAATTCACCCCTCCACTTT.

The chain employs TRBV20-1 and TRBJ2-7; 11 bases align to TRBD1. V dropped 3 bases and J dropped 4; count of bases not matched to a gene: 5. This CDR3 comprises 14 residues. The germline gives CDR1 DFQATT, CDR2 SNEGSKA (reference sequence). CDR3 nucleotide sequence: TGCAGTGCTAGCCCCGGGACAGGGGGATACGAGCAGTACTTC. Translated: CSASPGTGGYEQYF.

Ten or more counts support this clonotype. The chain combines TRBV20-1 with TRBJ2-3, with 8 bases that match TRBD2. Germline V gene lookup returns CDR1 DFQATT and CDR2 SNEGSKA (reference sequence). The CDR3 totals 14 residues. V dropped 0 bases and J dropped 2; count of bases not matched to a gene: 1. The CDR3 region is CSARDSGVTDTQYF. CDR3 sequence (DNA): TGCAGTGCTAGAGATAGCGGGGTCACAGATACGCAGTATTTT.

The rearrangement uses TRBV29-1 and TRBJ2-1; 11 bases align to TRBD2. V gave up 8 bases and J gave up 10 bases; unmatched junction bases: 13. The CDR3 spans 14 residues. Per the germline V gene, CDR1 is SQVTM and CDR2 is ANQGSEA. CDR3 sequence (DNA): TGCAGCACCCTGGGTACTAGCGGGAGCAGGGAGCAGTTCTTC. It yields the protein CSTLGTSGSREQFF.

The table lists this clonotype with many counts. The chain uses TRBV6-2 or TRBV6-3 and TRBJ1-5; 9 bases are a match to TRBD1. Germline V gene sequence: CDR1 MNHEY, CDR2 SVGEGT. The CDR3 has 16 amino acids. V trimming: 6 bases; J trimming: 5 bases; junction bases outside the gene matches: 11. CDR3 coding DNA: TGTGCCAGCAGCGAGGCCGGGACAGGGAATTATCAGCCCCAGCATTTT. As protein: CASSEAGTGNYQPQHF.

The rearrangement links TRBV20-1 to TRBJ2-5; D is perhaps TRBD1 (5 bases). Germline loops: CDR1 DFQATT, CDR2 SNEGSKA (reference sequence). This CDR3 spans 14 amino acids. V gave up 0 bases and J gave up 9 bases, with 17 bases separating them. CDR3 in DNA: TGCAGTGCTAGAGATCCCGCAGGGCCTCCCCCCCAGTACTTC. It encodes CSARDPAGPPPQYF.

This clonotype was observed many times. This chain joins TRBV20-1 and TRBJ1-5, with TRBD1 identical over 8 bases. Unmatched junction bases numbered 5, after V lost 3 bases and J lost 7 bases. The CDR3 is 13 amino acids. Germline values: CDR1 DFQATT, CDR2 SNEGSKA (reference sequence). CDR3 protein: CSASQGAEQPQHF. CDR3 bases: TGCAGTGCTAGCCAGGGGGCAGAACAGCCCCAGCATTTT.

Many counts were recorded for this clonotype. The chain is built from TRBV18 and TRBJ2-7, with D possibly matching TRBD2 (5 bases). The V gene's germline CDR1 is KGHSH and CDR2 LQKENI. V lost 3 bases and J 3 bases, leaving 24 bases between the germline ends. There are 18 residues in the CDR3. CDR3 bases: TGTGCCAGCTCACCTGGAAGCGGTATCTCCCCTGTAAGCTACGAGCAGTACTTC. Translated, it gives CASSPGSGISPVSYEQYF.

This clonotype was observed once. The chain joins TRBV4-3 to TRBJ2-1; D unclear. The CDR3 has 17 residues. From germline, CDR1 is LGHNA and CDR2 YSLEER. V lost 1 base to trimming and J lost 2 bases, with 15 bases between them. The DNA of the CDR3 is TGCGCCAGCAGCCAAGGCCCCTCGGGCGGTCCCTACAATGAGCAGTTCTTC. Protein product: CASSQGPSGGPYNEQFF.

In this sample, this clonotype is large. J is TRBJ2-2 and V is TRBV15, with 11 bases that match TRBD2. The germline V gene has CDR1 LNHNV and CDR2 YYDKDF (reference sequence). This CDR3 region has 20 residues. Losses at the gene ends were 0 bases for V and 5 bases for J; bases not matched to a gene: 14. DNA of the CDR3: TGTGCCACCAGCAGAGATGTAGAGGTGTTGGCTAGCGGGGGGACCGGGGAGCTGTTTTTT. Translated: CATSRDVEVLASGGTGELFF. Filled out from reference TRBV15 and TRBJ2-2, the complete variable domain reads DAMVIQNPRYQVTQFGKPVTLSCSQTLNHNVMYWYQQKSSQAPKLLFHYYDKDFNNEADTPDNFQSRRPNTSFCFLDIRSPGLGDTAMYLCATSRDVEVLASGGTGELFFGEGSRLTVL.

This clonotype has ten or more counts. The gene calls are TRBV7-9 and TRBJ1-1; TRBD1 might be the D (5 bases). The germline V gene encodes CDR1 SEHNR and CDR2 FQNEAQ (reference sequence). The CDR3 sequence is 12 residues long. V was shortened by 11 bases and J by 8 bases, with 18 bases between the two germline ends. The CDR3 DNA is TGTGCCTGCCGACAGAAAGATCAGGAAGCTTTCTTT. Protein product: CACRQKDQEAFF.

The chain combines TRBV20-1 with TRBJ2-1, with D possibly being TRBD2 (6 bases). V lost 2 bases, J lost 7 bases, and 15 bases lay in between. Germline V gene lookup returns CDR1 DFQATT and CDR2 SNEGSKA (reference sequence). The CDR3 sequence is 14 residues long. In nucleotides, the CDR3 is TGCAGTGCTAGAAGAAGTGGGACTTCGAATGAGCAGTTCTTC. Its protein product is CSARRSGTSNEQFF.